This entry lists 7 T cell receptor beta chains sequenced from one sample in a study of T cell responses to AZD1222 COVID-19 vaccine (dated by TCRdb to the early 2020s). Reading the label with the study, this specimen's time point is: baseline before first vaccination. Library creation used the immunoSEQ multiplex PCR assay. Imported from immuneACCESS, the table was reduced by TCRdb to in-frame sequences with V and J called. These copies leave out some clones; in studies compared against another copy, an unresolved V gene accounts for under half, and the cause of the remainder is not known. The sample profile shows tens of thousands of clones; around 81% of them were found once. Under 25% of the sample is in the top ten clones. The sequenced sample was peripheral blood, obtained on day 0 of AZD1222 vaccination. These receptors all stem from an adult in good health.

This chain joins TRBV10-3 and TRBJ1-1, with D uncertain. The V end was cut by 3 bases, the J end by 0 bases, with 5 bases between. Germline lookup yields CDR1 ENHRY and CDR2 SYGVKD. This CDR3 region has 13 residues. The CDR3 coding sequence is TGTGCCATCAGTGACGGCTTGAACACTGAAGCTTTCTTT. This translates into CAISDGLNTEAFF.

The rearrangement uses TRBV7-8 and TRBJ1-5, with D maybe TRBD1 (5 bases). The ends were cut back, 5 bases at V and 2 bases at J, with 19 bases in the middle. This CDR3 has 17 residues. Germline V lookup: CDR1 SGHVS, CDR2 FQNEAQ. CDR3 loop: CASSLRLSGDGNQPQHF. The CDR3 DNA sequence: TGTGCCAGCAGCCTACGGCTTTCTGGGGACGGCAATCAGCCCCAGCATTTT.

The rearrangement links TRBV19 to TRBJ2-1; TRBD1 matches at 7 bases. Trimming at V came to 5 bases and at J to 8 bases, leaving 9 bases not matched to a gene. The germline V gene encodes CDR1 LNHDA and CDR2 SQIVND (reference sequence). The CDR3 has 14 amino acids. CDR3 sequence reads: CASSAIDRDHEQFF. In nucleotides, the CDR3 is TGTGCCAGTAGTGCCATCGACAGGGACCATGAGCAGTTCTTC. Drawing the rest from reference TRBV19 and TRBJ2-1, the complete variable domain is DGGITQSPKYLFRKEGQNVTLSCEQNLNHDAMYWYRQDPGQGLRLIYYSQIVNDFQKGDIAEGYSVSREKKESFPLTVTSAQKNPTAFYLCASSAIDRDHEQFFGPGTRLTVL.

The chain is built from TRBV21-1 and TRBJ1-1; TRBD1 reflects the table's D call only, with no check against the DNA. TRBV21-1 constitutes a pseudogene. The CDR3 runs to 15 residues. The CDR3 reads CASSRRDRENTEAFF. CDR3 bases: TGTGCCAGCAGCCGCCGGGACAGGGAGAACACTGAAGCTTTCTTT.

In this sample, this clone turned up a few times. This chain joins TRBV4-1 and TRBJ1-3; no clear D. The CDR3 sequence is 15 residues long. Germline V gene sequence: CDR1 MGHRA, CDR2 YSYEKL. Trimming pared 4 bases from V and 4 bases from J, leaving 14 bases between. The CDR3 DNA follows: TGCGCCAGCAGCCTATCCTGGGCAGGAGGAAACACCATATATTTT. Its translation is CASSLSWAGGNTIYF.

The chain is built from TRBV11-2 and TRBJ2-1; TRBD2 matches at 11 bases. Trimming removed 3 bases from V and 5 bases from J; junction bases left unmatched: 9. Germline V gene sequence: CDR1 SGHAT, CDR2 FQNNGV. The CDR3 contains 17 residues. The CDR3 spells CASSLSWVAGGHNEQFF. The CDR3 DNA reads as TGTGCCAGCAGCTTGTCGTGGGTAGCGGGGGGGCACAATGAGCAGTTCTTC.

V usage is TRBV1 and J usage is TRBJ2-1; the table's D call of TRBD2 was not tested on the DNA. TRBV1 represents a pseudogene. The CDR3 is 17 residues long. Here the CDR3 DNA reads TGCACCAGCAGCCAAGCTCAACTAGCGGGTATCGCTGGTGAGCAGTTCTTC. Protein sequence: CTSSQAQLAGIAGEQFF.